The T cell receptor beta chain under discussion was sequenced for a study of blood T cell repertoires in COVID-19. Germline loops: CDR1 LGHDT, CDR2 YNNKEL (reference sequence). V was pared by 3 bases and J by 4 bases, with 14 bases between. The CDR3 runs to 15 residues. Per the authors' pipeline: Reference gene primer amplification yielded estimated nucleated cell counts. This table comes from immunoSEQ multiplex PCR, and its TCRdb copy is limited to in-frame clones, with some not included. The V and J calls and clone size come from that table; D and trimming were worked out from the DNA. Of 250,000 to 350,000 clones in the sample, around 86% are singletons; the top ten hold around 2.1%.

Sequencing was carried out using peripheral blood. This receptor was obtained from a woman aged 25 to 39 who had recovered from COVID-19. The rearrangement joins TRBV3-1 (or the pseudogene TRBV3-2) to TRBJ2-3, with a possible D match to TRBD1 (7 bases). CDR3 in DNA: TGTGCCAGCAGCCAGCCCCAGGGGGGAGCAGATACGCAGTATTTT. Residues: CASSQPQGGADTQYF.